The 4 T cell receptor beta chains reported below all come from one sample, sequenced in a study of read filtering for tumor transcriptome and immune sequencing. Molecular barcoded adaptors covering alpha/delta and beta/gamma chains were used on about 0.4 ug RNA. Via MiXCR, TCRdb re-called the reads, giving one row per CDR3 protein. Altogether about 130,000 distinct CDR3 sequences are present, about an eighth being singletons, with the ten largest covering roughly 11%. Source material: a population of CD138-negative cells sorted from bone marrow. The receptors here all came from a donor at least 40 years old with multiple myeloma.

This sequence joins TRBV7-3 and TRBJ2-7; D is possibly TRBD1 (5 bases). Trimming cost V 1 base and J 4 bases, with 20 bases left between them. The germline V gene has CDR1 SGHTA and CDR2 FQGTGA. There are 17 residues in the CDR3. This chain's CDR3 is CASSLSEVRTTKYEQYF. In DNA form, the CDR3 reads TGTGCCAGCAGCTTAAGTGAGGTGCGGACAACAAAATACGAGCAGTACTTC. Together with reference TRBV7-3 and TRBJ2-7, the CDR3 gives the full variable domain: GAGVSQTPSNKVTEKGKYVELRCDPISGHTALYWYRQSLGQGPEFLIYFQGTGAADDSGLPNDRFFAVRPEGSVSTLKIQRTERGDSAVYLCASSLSEVRTTKYEQYFGPGTRLTVT.

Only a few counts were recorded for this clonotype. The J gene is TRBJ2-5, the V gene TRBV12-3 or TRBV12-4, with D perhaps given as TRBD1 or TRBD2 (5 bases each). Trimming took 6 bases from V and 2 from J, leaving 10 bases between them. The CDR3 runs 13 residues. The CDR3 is CASRRDPQETQYF. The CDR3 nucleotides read TGTGCCAGCAGAAGGGACCCTCAAGAGACCCAGTACTTC.

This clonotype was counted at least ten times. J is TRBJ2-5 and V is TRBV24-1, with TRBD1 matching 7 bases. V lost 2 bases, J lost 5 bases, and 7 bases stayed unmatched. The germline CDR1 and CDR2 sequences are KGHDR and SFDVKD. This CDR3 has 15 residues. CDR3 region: CATSDSRQGAETQYF. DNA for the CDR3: TGTGCCACCAGTGATTCCCGACAGGGCGCGGAGACCCAGTACTTC.

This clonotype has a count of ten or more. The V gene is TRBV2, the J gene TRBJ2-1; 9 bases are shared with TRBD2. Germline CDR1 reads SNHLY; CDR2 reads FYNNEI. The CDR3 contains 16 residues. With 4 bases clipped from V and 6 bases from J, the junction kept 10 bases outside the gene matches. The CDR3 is CASSGERGAIVNEQFF. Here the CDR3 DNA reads TGTGCCAGCAGTGGCGAGCGGGGGGCGATTGTCAATGAGCAGTTCTTC.